This T cell receptor beta chain is drawn from a study of blood T cell repertoires in COVID-19. Study background: Nucleic acid was either cDNA or gDNA, and it came from T cells, B-cell-depleted T cells, or PBMCs.

The CDR3 is 15 amino acids. The V gene end was trimmed by 6 bases and the J gene end by 10 bases; junction bases not matched to a gene: 10. Germline loops: CDR1 SGHVS, CDR2 FQNEAQ. Original data processing: Amplifying reference gene primers gave estimates of nucleated cell counts. Libraries were prepared by immunoSEQ multiplex PCR; TCRdb keeps only in-frame clonotypes and omits some of them. From that table come the V and J calls and clone size; the DNA was used to work out D and trimming. The table has 300,000 to 450,000 clones, about 90% seen once; the top ten hold approximately 0.99%. Participants reported their clinical history, and cohort assignment relied on those reports. Two negative PCRs, clearance, or symptom resolution characterized the recovered Cohort 3 donors.

This sequence was found in a young woman who had recovered from COVID-19. The sequencing input was PBMCs or T cells enriched from blood (not recorded which). The V call is TRBV7-8, the J call TRBJ1-6; 9 bases agree with TRBD1. The CDR3 bases are TGTGCCAGCAGTCTAGAGGACAGGGGAGACTCACCCCTCCACTTT. This translates into CASSLEDRGDSPLHF.